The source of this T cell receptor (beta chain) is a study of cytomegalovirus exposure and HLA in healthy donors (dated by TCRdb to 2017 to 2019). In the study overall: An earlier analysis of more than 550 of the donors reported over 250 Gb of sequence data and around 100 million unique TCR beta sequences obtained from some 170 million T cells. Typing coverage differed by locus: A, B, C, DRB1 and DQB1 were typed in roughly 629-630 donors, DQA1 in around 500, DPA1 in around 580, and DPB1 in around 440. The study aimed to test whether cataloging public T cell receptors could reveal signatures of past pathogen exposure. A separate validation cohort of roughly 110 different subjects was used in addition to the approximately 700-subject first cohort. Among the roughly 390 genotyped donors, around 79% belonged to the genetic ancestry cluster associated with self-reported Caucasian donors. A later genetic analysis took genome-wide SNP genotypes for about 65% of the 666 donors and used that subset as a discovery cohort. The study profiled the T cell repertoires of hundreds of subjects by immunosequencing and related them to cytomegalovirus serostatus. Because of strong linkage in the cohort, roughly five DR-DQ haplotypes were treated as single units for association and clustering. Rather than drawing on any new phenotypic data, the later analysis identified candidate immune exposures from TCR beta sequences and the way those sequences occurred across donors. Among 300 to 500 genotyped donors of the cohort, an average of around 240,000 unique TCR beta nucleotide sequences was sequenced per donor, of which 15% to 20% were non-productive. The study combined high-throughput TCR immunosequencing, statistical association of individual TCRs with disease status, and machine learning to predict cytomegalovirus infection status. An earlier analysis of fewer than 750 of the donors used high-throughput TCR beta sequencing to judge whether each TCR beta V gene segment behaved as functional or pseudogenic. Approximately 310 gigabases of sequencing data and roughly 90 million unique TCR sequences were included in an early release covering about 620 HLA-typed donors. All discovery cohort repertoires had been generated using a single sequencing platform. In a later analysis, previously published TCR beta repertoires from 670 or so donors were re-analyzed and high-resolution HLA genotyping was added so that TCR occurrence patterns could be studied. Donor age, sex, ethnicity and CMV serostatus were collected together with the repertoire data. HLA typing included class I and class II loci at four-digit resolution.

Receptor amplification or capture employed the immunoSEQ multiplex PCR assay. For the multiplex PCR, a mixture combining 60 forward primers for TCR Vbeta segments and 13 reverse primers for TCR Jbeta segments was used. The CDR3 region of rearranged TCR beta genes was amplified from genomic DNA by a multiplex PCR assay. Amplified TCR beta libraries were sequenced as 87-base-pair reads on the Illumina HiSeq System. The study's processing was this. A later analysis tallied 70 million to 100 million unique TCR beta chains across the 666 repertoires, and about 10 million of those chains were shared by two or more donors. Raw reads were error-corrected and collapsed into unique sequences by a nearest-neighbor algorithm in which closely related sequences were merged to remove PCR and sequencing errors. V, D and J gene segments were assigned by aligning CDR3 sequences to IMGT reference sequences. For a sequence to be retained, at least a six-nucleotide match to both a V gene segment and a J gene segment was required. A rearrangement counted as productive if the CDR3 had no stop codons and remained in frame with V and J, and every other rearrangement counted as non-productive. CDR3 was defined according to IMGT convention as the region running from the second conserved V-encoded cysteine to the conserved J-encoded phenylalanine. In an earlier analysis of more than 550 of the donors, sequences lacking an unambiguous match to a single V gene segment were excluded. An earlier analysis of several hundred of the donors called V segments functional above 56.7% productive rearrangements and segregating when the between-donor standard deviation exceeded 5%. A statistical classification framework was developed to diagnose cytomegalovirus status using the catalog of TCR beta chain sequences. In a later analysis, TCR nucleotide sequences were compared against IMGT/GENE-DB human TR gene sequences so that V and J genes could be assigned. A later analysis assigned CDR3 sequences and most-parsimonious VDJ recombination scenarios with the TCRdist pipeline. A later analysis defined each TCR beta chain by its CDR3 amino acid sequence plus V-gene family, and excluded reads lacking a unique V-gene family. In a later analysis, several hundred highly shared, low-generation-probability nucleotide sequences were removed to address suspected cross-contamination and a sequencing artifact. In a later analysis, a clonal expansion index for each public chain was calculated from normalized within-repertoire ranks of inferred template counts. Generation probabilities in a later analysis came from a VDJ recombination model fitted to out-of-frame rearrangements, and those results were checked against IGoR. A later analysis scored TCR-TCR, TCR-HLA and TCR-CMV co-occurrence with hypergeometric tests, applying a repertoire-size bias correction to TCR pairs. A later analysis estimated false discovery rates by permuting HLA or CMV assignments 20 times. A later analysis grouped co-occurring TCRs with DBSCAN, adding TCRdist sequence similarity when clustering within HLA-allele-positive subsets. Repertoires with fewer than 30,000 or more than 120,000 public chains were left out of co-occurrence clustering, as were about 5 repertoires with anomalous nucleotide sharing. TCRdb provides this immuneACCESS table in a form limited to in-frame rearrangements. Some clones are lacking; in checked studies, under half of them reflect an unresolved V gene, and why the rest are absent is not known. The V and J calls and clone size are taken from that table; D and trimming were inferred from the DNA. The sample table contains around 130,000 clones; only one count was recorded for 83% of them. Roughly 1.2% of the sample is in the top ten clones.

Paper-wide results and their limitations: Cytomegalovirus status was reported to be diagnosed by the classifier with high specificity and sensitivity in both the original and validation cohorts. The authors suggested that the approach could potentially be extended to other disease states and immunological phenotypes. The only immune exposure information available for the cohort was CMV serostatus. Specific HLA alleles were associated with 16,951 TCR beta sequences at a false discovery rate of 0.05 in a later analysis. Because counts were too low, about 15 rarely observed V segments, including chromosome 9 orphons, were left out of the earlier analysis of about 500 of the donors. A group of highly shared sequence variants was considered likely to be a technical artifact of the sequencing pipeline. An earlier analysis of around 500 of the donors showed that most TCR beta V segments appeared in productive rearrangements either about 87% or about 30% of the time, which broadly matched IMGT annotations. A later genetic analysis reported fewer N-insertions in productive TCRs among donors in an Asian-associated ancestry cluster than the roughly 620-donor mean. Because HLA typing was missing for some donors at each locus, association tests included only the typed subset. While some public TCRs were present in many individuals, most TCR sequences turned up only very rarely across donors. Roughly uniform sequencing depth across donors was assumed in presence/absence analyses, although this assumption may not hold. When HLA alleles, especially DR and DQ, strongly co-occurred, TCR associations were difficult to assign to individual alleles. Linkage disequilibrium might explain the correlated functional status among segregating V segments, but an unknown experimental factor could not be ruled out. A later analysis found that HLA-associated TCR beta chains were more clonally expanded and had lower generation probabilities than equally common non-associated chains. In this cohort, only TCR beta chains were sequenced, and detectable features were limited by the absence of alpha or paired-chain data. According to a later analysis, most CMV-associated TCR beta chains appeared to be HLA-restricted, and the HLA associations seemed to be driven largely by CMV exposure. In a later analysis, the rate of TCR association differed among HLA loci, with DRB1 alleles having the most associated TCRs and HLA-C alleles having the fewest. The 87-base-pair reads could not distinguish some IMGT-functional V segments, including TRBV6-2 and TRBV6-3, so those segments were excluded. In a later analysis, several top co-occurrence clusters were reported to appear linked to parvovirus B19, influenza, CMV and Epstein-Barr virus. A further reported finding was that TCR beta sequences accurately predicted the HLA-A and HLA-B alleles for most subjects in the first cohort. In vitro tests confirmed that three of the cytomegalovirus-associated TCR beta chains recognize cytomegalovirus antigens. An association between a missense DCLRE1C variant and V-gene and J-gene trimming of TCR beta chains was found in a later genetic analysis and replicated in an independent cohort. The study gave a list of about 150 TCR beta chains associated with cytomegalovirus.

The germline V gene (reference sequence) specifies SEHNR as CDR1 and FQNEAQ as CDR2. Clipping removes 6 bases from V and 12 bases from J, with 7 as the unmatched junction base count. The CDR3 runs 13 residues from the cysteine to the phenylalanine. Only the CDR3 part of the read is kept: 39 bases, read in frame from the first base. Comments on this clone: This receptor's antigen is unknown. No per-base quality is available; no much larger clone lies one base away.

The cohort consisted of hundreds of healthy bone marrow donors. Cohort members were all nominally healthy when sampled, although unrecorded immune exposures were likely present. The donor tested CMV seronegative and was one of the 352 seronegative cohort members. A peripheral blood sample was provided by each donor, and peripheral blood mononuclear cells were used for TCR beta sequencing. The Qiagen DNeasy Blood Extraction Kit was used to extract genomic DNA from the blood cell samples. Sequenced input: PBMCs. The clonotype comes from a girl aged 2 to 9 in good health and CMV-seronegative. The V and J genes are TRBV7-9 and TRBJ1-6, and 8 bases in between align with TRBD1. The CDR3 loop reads CASRKGQGIPLHF. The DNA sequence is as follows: TGTGCCAGCAGAAAAGGACAGGGAATACCCCTCCACTTT.